Sequencing of this T cell receptor beta chain was carried out in a study of blood T cell repertoires in COVID-19. Study summary: Samples came from the United States, Italy and Spain, spanning acute and convalescent COVID-19. Sources were T cells, B-cell-depleted T cells, or PBMCs; the material itself was cDNA or gDNA.

The CDR3 is 13 residues long. Germline V lookup: CDR1 GTSNPN, CDR2 SVGIG (reference sequence). The ends were cut back, 3 bases at V and 5 bases at J, with 11 bases in the middle. Clones were sequenced by immunoSEQ multiplex PCR, and TCRdb holds only the in-frame ones, with some missing. The table includes 180,000 or so clones, about 80% detected once. The J gene is TRBJ2-1, the V gene TRBV30, with D unclear. The sequence was obtained from a human donor with acute or convalescent COVID-19. The donor label of this sample is uncertain. Sequencing was carried out using peripheral blood. The CDR3 DNA follows: TGTGCCTGGAGACGTCGGGTCAACAATGAGCAGTTCTTC. It encodes CAWRRRVNNEQFF.